This section outlines one T cell receptor (beta chain) sequence together with its context. Its antigen is as yet unknown. This specimen comes from a study of T cells after yellow fever vaccination. Study observations and caveats: Researchers cautioned that FACS-sorted repertoires could harbor abundant clonotypes contaminating from the bulk population.

5'RACE template switching generated TCR cDNA, adding a universal primer site and UMIs. TCRdb called the 5' RACE reads again in MiXCR, with one record for every CDR3 protein. The sample lists approximately 510,000 distinct CDR3 sequences, around a fifth occurring once. CDR3 length equals 15 residues. V lost 0 bases and J 2 bases, leaving 10 bases between the germline ends. Germline V gene sequence: CDR1 SGHDN, CDR2 FVKESK. This sequence was found in a man aged 18 to 30 who received the YFV17D yellow fever vaccine. The sample consisted of PBMCs, taken roughly 20 days after the first yellow fever vaccination. The chain combines TRBV14 with TRBJ1-1; D remains unclear. The CDR3 bases are TGTGCCAGCAGCCAAGACGGCTCGGGTAACACTGAAGCTTTCTTT. Residues: CASSQDGSGNTEAFF.